The 21 T cell receptor beta chains reported below all come from one sample, sequenced in a study of shared clonotypes between healthy human individuals. The method was immunoSEQ multiplex PCR; TCRdb's version includes in-frame clones alone and lacks a portion of them. Here the sample spans roughly 1 million clones, about 75% being singletons. The sequenced sample consisted of memory CD4+ T cells sorted from blood. As for subset: CD45RA-negative fraction. The source is a man between 18 and 35 years old in good health.

The CDR3 nucleotides are TGTGCCAGCATCGTCAGAGGCGAGCAGTACTTC. Translated, it gives CASIVRGEQYF. This chain connects TRBV28 to TRBJ2-7; D is unclear. Germline CDR1 is MDHEN and CDR2 is SYDVKM. The CDR3 contains 11 residues. The V and J ends lost 7 bases and 6 bases respectively, with 10 bases between them.

The chain employs TRBV5-8 and TRBJ1-2; D uncertain. With 0 bases removed from V and 3 bases from J, the gap between germline ends came to 12 bases. CDR1 is SGHTS, CDR2 YDEGEE, per germline. The CDR3 is 15 amino acids. CDR3 DNA sequence: TGTGCCAGCAGCTTGGTTGGCACTTCAGACTATGGCTACACCTTC. Translation: CASSLVGTSDYGYTF.

V and J are TRBV25-1 and TRBJ1-2; D call uncertain. This CDR3 comprises 12 residues. Trimming cost V 5 bases and J 4 bases, with 8 bases left between them. CDR1 MGHDK and CDR2 SYGVNS come from the germline V gene. CDR3 sequence reads: CASSKWSYGYTF. In DNA, the CDR3 is TGTGCCAGCAGTAAGTGGAGCTATGGCTACACCTTC.

About this clone: The sample contains more than one DNA sequence encoding this CDR3. The gene calls are TRBV30 and TRBJ1-5; TRBD1 might be the D (5 bases). This CDR3 has 14 amino acids. Germline V gene lookup returns CDR1 GTSNPN and CDR2 SVGIG (reference sequence). The V end was cut by 0 bases, the J end by 2 bases, with 8 bases between. As DNA, the CDR3 is TGTGCCTGGAGTGTTACAGGCGGCAATCAGCCCCAGCATTTT. Its protein product is CAWSVTGGNQPQHF.

The chain has TRBV11-2 and TRBJ2-2, with 11 bases identical to TRBD1. V lost 4 bases, J lost 3 bases, and 1 base stayed unmatched. Germline V gene lookup returns CDR1 SGHAT and CDR2 FQNNGV. The CDR3 contains 15 residues. The CDR3 DNA reads as TGTGCCAGCAGCTCGGGACAGGGGGACACCGGGGAGCTGTTTTTT. It codes for CASSSGQGDTGELFF.

This rearrangement joins TRBV19 to TRBJ1-2; 7 bases are a match to TRBD1. Per germline, CDR1 LNHDA and CDR2 SQIVND (reference sequence). The V segment lost 6 bases and the J segment 4 bases; nucleotides outside the gene matches: 8. The CDR3 is 14 amino acids. The CDR3 bases are TGTGCCAGTAGGCGACCGGGACAGCTCTATGGCTACACCTTC. Its protein product is CASRRPGQLYGYTF.

The rearrangement joins TRBV6-4 to TRBJ1-1; D call uncertain. Germline V gives CDR1 MRHNA, CDR2 SNTAGT. Trimming pared 6 bases from V and 5 bases from J, leaving 13 bases between. This CDR3 has 13 amino acids. CDR3 residues: CASRTSEGTEAFF. Written as DNA, the CDR3 is TGTGCCAGCAGAACCTCGGAGGGAACTGAAGCTTTCTTT.

This chain uses TRBV19 with TRBJ2-2, with a weak D call TRBD2 (5 bases). Trimming pared 2 bases from V and 2 bases from J, leaving 12 bases between. The length of the CDR3 is 16 residues. CDR1 and CDR2 (germline): LNHDA, SQIVND (reference sequence). The chain's CDR3 is CASSITRRTNTGELFF. In DNA form, the CDR3 reads TGTGCCAGTAGTATAACTCGTCGGACTAACACCGGGGAGCTGTTTTTT.

The chain links TRBV30 to TRBJ1-2; 8 positions agree with TRBD1. V shed 0 bases and J 4 bases; nucleotides not matched to a gene: 4. From germline, CDR1 is GTSNPN and CDR2 SVGIG (reference sequence). The CDR3 contains 14 residues. DNA for the CDR3: TGTGCCTGGAGTGTAGCAGGGGGCTCCTATGGCTACACCTTC. This sequence encodes CAWSVAGGSYGYTF.

The chain combines TRBV29-1 with TRBJ2-1; D perhaps matches TRBD2 (6 bases). Germline V gene lookup returns CDR1 SQVTM and CDR2 ANQGSEA. The CDR3 spans 13 residues. Trimming took 3 bases from V and 7 from J, leaving 13 bases between them. CDR3 nucleotides: TGCAGCGTTGAGCGTTCGGAGGGGAATGAGCAGTTCTTC. This encodes CSVERSEGNEQFF.

This clone was counted at least ten times. The CDR3 sequence: CASSLVRGQGHEQYF. In nucleotides, the CDR3 is TGTGCCAGCAGCTTAGTACGGGGACAGGGCCACGAGCAGTACTTC. The chain combines TRBV7-8 with TRBJ2-7, with 9 bases lining up with TRBD1. Trimming cost V 1 base and J 5 bases; bases outside gene matches: 6. This CDR3 is 15 amino acids long. In germline, CDR1 is SGHVS, CDR2 FQNEAQ.

The chain recombines TRBV6-1 with TRBJ2-2; D may match TRBD1 or TRBD2 (6 bases each). The CDR3 totals 16 residues. The ends were cut back, 4 bases at V and 3 bases at J, with 15 bases in the middle. CDR1 is MNHNS and CDR2 is SASEGT in the germline V gene. The CDR3 loop is CASSVGGQGYTGELFF. CDR3 bases: TGTGCCAGCAGTGTCGGGGGTCAGGGGTACACCGGGGAGCTGTTTTTT.

Points on this clone: A much bigger clone sits one base away, suggesting this may be a read error. The same CDR3 is also encoded by other DNA sequences in this sample. This rearrangement joins TRBV28 to TRBJ1-5; D gene ambiguous. The CDR3 is made up of 12 amino acids. Germline CDR1 and CDR2: MDHEN and SYDVKM. With 1 base removed from V and 4 bases from J, the gap between germline ends came to 2 bases. DNA of the CDR3: TGTGCCAGCAGTTTATTAAATCAGCCCCAGCATTTT. Encoded protein: CASSLLNQPQHF.

The chain carries TRBV7-9 and TRBJ2-7; a possible D gene is TRBD1 (5 bases). V lost 5 bases to trimming and J lost 7 bases, with 18 bases between them. Germline loops: CDR1 SEHNR, CDR2 FQNEAQ (reference sequence). This CDR3 comprises 14 residues. The CDR3 nucleotides read TGTGCCAGCAGCCCAGGGAAGGGGCAGGTTGAGCAGTACTTC. Protein: CASSPGKGQVEQYF. The full variable domain, completed using reference TRBV7-9 and TRBJ2-7, is DTGVSQNPRHKITKRGQNVTFRCDPISEHNRLYWYRQTLGQGPEFLTYFQNEAQLEKSRLLSDRFSAERPKGSFSTLEIQRTEQGDSAMYLCASSPGKGQVEQYFGPGTRLTVT.

This clone was observed once. Other DNA sequences in this specimen translate into the identical CDR3. The chain has TRBV5-4 and TRBJ1-6, with 7 bases fitting TRBD1. The CDR3 covers 14 residues. CDR1 SGHNT and CDR2 YYREEE come from the germline V gene (reference sequence). J was trimmed by 6 bases and V by 3 bases; bases with no gene match: 3. This CDR3 is CASSSRQGNSPLHF. The CDR3 DNA reads TGTGCCAGCAGCTCCCGACAGGGTAATTCACCCCTCCACTTT. Together with reference TRBV5-4 and TRBJ1-6, the CDR3 gives the full variable domain: ETGVTQSPTHLIKTRGQQVTLRCSSQSGHNTVSWYQQALGQGPQFIFQYYREEENGRGNFPPRFSGLQFPNYSSELNVNALELDDSALYLCASSSRQGNSPLHFGNGTRLTVT.

The CDR3 reads CASSLGQGNGYTF. DNA of the CDR3: TGTGCCAGCAGTCTCGGACAGGGAAATGGCTACACCTTC. This chain connects TRBV6-5 to TRBJ1-2; TRBD1 matches 8 bases. The CDR3 loop spans 13 amino acids. V was clipped by 5 bases and J by 6 bases; unmatched bases: 5. CDR1 is MNHEY and CDR2 is SVGAGI in the germline V gene.

This clone has a handful of counts. The rearrangement uses TRBV21-1 and TRBJ1-6. TRBV21-1 is a recognized pseudogene. The CDR3 is 18 residues long. Written as DNA, the CDR3 is TGTGCCAGCACCAAGAGCCGGGCTCCGAAAAACTATAATTCACCCCTCCACTTT. This encodes CASTKSRAPKNYNSPLHF.

This clone was seen only a few times. V is TRBV6-1 and J is TRBJ2-7, with 8 bases that match TRBD1. This CDR3 contains 14 residues. Unmatched junction bases numbered 7, after V lost 7 bases and J lost 2 bases. The germline CDR1 and CDR2 sequences are MNHNS and SASEGT. The CDR3 DNA is TGTGCCAGCATAAGCTTGACAGGGGCCTACGAGCAGTACTTC. Amino acids: CASISLTGAYEQYF.

The genes are TRBV11-3 and TRBJ2-1, with 7 bases matching TRBD2. The germline V gene has CDR1 SGHNT and CDR2 YENEEA. The junction had 6 bases not matched to a gene; V was cut back by 2 bases and J by 5 bases. The CDR3 contains 15 residues. The CDR3 DNA follows: TGTGCCAGCAGCTTATCAGGGACTAAAAACAATGAGCAGTTCTTC. This gives the protein CASSLSGTKNNEQFF.

This chain uses TRBV6-5 with TRBJ1-6; possible D gene TRBD1, 6 bases. CDR1 and CDR2 from the germline V gene are MNHEY and SVGAGI. Trimming took off 5 bases at V and 3 bases at J, with 8 bases between the two ends. This CDR3 contains 14 residues. DNA of the CDR3: TGTGCCAGCAGTGGGGGGCACTATAATTCACCCCTCCACTTT. It is translated as CASSGGHYNSPLHF.

The chain's CDR3 is CASSADRTGGNIQYF. The CDR3 DNA sequence: TGTGCCAGCAGCGCAGATAGGACAGGGGGAAACATTCAGTACTTC. This chain uses TRBV9 with TRBJ2-4; TRBD1 agrees at 10 bases. The V gene's germline CDR1 is SGDLS and CDR2 YYNGEE. J lost 6 bases, V lost 3 bases, and 6 bases had no gene match. The CDR3 totals 15 residues. The whole variable domain, remainder taken from reference TRBV9 and TRBJ2-4, is DSGVTQTPKHLITATGQRVTLRCSPRSGDLSVYWYQQSLDQGLQFLIQYYNGEERAKGNILERFSAQQFPDLHSELNLSSLELGDSALYFCASSADRTGGNIQYFGAGTRLSVL.